This TCR beta chain originates from a study of blood T cell repertoires in COVID-19. Study summary: The analysed material was cDNA or gDNA that came from T cells, B-cell-depleted T cells, or PBMCs.

Some clones are missing from TCRdb's copy, which holds only in-frame ones; the method was immunoSEQ multiplex PCR. The sample shows roughly 65,000 clones, about nine tenths of them seen only once. Between the trimmed V and J ends, which lost 2 bases and 1 base, there was a span of 9 bases. The CDR3 runs 14 residues. CDR1 SGHRS and CDR2 YFSETQ come from the germline V gene. The specimen sequenced was peripheral blood. This rearrangement joins TRBV5-1 to TRBJ2-5, with a possible D match to TRBD1 (6 bases). The sequence came from a man between 60 and 70 years old with acute or convalescent COVID-19. Written as DNA, the CDR3 is TGCGCCAGCAGCTTACAGGGTACCCAAGAGACCCAGTACTTC. Residues: CASSLQGTQETQYF.